This entry describes one T cell receptor beta chain. The assay was immunoSEQ multiplex PCR, and TCRdb's table has in-frame clones only and misses some. The data show approximately 500,000 clones, around 90% seen once. The data were obtained in a study of blood T cell repertoires in COVID-19. For the study at large: The analysed material was cDNA or gDNA that came from T cells, B-cell-depleted T cells, or PBMCs.

Sequenced material: peripheral blood. This TCR came from a woman in her forties or fifties with COVID-19, enrolled during active disease.

The DNA for the CDR3 is TGTGCCAGCAACAGTCCCTATAATTCACCCCTCCACTTT. This sequence encodes CASNSPYNSPLHF. The chain couples TRBV3-1 (or the pseudogene TRBV3-2) to TRBJ1-6; no definite D call. V was clipped by 7 bases and J by 2 bases, with 6 bases between them. Germline V lookup: CDR1 LGHDT, CDR2 YNNKEL (reference sequence). CDR3 length: 13 residues.